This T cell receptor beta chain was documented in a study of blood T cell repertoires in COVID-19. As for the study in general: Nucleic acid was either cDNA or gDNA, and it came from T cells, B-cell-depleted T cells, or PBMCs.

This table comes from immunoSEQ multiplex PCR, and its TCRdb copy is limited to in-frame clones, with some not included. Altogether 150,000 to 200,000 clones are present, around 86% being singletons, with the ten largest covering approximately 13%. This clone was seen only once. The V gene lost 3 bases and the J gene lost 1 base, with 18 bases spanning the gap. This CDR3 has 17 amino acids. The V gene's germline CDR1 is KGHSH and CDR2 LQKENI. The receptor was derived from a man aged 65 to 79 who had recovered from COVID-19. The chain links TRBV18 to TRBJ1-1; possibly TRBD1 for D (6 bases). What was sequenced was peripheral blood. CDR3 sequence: CASSPHDLDSRNTEAFF. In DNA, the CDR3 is TGTGCCAGCTCACCCCACGACCTGGACAGCAGGAACACTGAAGCTTTCTTT.